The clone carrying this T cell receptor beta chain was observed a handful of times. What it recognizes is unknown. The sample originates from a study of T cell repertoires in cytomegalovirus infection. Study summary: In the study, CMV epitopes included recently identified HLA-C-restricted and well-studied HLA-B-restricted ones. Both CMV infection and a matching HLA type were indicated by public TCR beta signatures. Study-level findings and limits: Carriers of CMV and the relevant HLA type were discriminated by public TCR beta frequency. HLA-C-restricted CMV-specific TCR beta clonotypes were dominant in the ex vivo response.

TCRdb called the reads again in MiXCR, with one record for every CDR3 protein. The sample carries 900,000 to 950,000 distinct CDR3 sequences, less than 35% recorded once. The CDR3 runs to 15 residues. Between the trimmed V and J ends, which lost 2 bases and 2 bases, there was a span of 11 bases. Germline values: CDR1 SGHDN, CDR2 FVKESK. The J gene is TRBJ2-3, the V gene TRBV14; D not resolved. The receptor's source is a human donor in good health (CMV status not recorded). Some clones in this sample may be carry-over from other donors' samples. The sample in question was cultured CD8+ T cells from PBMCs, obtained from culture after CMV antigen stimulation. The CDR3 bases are TGTGCCAGCAGCCAACTTAGCAGATTCACAGATACGCAGTATTTT. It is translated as CASSQLSRFTDTQYF.